This T cell receptor (beta chain) was sequenced for a study of T cell responses to AZD1222 COVID-19 vaccine. The study pooled second doses at about 4 or about 12 weeks. Generated by immunoSEQ multiplex PCR, the TCRdb table keeps only in-frame clones and is missing some. The sample shows roughly 160,000 clones, 70% to 90% of them seen only once. On this clone: Its target is unknown.

This CDR3 is built from 16 residues. V lost 1 base and J 2 bases, leaving 13 bases between the germline ends. The V gene's germline CDR1 is SNHLY and CDR2 FYNNEI. General study findings and limits: The CD4 TCRs associated with vaccination extended across spike and predominated at 160-218 and 743-854. Reportedly, nearly half the spike-specific TCRs target unmutated variant regions. Seropositive status at baseline applied to only a handful of AZD1222 recipients.

The sample consisted of peripheral blood, taken 28 days after the second AZD1222 dose. The chain carries TRBV2 and TRBJ2-3; D gene unclear. The sequence was obtained from an adult who received the AZD1222 COVID-19 vaccine. CDR3 bases: TGTGCCAGCAGTGAAGGCCGGACCTCATACACAGATACGCAGTATTTT. Translating it yields CASSEGRTSYTDTQYF.